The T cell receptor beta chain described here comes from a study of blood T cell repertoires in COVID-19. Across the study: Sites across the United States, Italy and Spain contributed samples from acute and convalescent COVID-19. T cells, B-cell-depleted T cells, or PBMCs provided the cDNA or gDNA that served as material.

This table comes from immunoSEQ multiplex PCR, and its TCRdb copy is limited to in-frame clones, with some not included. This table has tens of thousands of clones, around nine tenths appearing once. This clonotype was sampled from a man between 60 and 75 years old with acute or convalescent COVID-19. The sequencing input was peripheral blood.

The CDR3 nucleotides are TGCAGCGTGTCGACAGGGCGGTATGGCTACACCTTC. Translating it yields CSVSTGRYGYTF. This sequence joins TRBV29-1 and TRBJ1-2, with TRBD1 identical over 7 bases. Per the germline V gene, CDR1 is SQVTM and CDR2 is ANQGSEA. The CDR3 is made up of 12 amino acids. The V segment lost 6 bases and the J segment 5 bases; nucleotides outside the gene matches: 6.